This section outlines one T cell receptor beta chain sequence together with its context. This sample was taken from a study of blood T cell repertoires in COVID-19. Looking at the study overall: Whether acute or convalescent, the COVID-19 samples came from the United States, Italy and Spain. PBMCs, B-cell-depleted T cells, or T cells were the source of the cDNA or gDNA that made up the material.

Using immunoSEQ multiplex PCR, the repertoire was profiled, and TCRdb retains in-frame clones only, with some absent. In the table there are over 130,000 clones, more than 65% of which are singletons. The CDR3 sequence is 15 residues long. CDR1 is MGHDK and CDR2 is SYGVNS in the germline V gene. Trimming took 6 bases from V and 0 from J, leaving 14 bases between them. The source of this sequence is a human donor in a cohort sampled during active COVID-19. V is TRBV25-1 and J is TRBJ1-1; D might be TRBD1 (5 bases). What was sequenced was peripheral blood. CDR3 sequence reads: CASRDTTSMNTEAFF. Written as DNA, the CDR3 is TGTGCCAGCAGGGACACAACAAGCATGAACACTGAAGCTTTCTTT.